This T cell receptor beta chain was retrieved from a study of T cells after yellow fever vaccination. In the study overall: Preparing low-cell-number fractions relied on SMART-Seq v4 Ultra Low Input.

Remarks on this clonotype: Its antigen is as yet unknown.

Study-wide results and limits: Only a small proportion of the clonotypes turned up in both the CD4 and the CD8 compartments, likely arising from convergent recombination. It was the secondary response that reached its peak faster, day 5 versus 15, but it was weaker. Reappearing after the booster were most of the clones from primary vaccination (around 95% CD4, about 88% CD8).

Each CDR3 protein gets one entry after TCRdb re-called the 5' RACE reads with MiXCR. The table has fewer than 450,000 distinct CDR3 sequences, approximately 4.2% seen once. The CDR3 length is 11 residues. V lost 3 bases, J lost 8 bases, and 7 bases lay in between. The clonotype originates from a man younger than 35 who received the YFV17D yellow fever vaccine. This specimen was PBMCs, taken 5 days after the yellow fever booster vaccination. The gene calls are TRBV12-3 or TRBV12-4 and TRBJ1-2; no reliable D call. The CDR3 spells CASSFGEGYTF. For the CDR3, the DNA is TGTGCCAGCAGTTTTGGCGAGGGCTACACCTTC.